This entry lists 15 T cell receptor beta chains sequenced from one sample in a study of T cell changes during pregnancy in multiple sclerosis. Sequenced by immunoSEQ multiplex PCR; TCRdb stores in-frame clones only, minus some. Of about 34,000 clones listed, about 90% are singletons. The input for sequencing was CD8+ T cells from peripheral blood mononuclear cells, taken in the third trimester of pregnancy. These receptors all come from a female donor with multiple sclerosis, enrolled in a pregnancy study.

The V gene is TRBV15, the J gene TRBJ1-6, with D maybe TRBD1 (6 bases). Trimming cost V 0 bases and J 7 bases, with 10 bases left between them. Germline V gene lookup returns CDR1 LNHNV and CDR2 YYDKDF (reference sequence). The CDR3 sequence is 15 residues long. The CDR3 sequence is CATSRDPGANSPLHF. DNA for the CDR3: TGTGCCACCAGCAGAGATCCAGGGGCAAATTCACCCCTCCACTTT.

The rearrangement joins TRBV27 to TRBJ2-1; perhaps TRBD1 as D (6 bases). Germline CDR1 MNHEY, CDR2 SMNVEV (reference sequence). The CDR3 is made up of 13 amino acids. V was pared by 0 bases and J by 9 bases, with 9 bases between. The DNA of the CDR3 is TGTGCCAGCAGTTTATCGGGGGCCTCTGAGCAGTTCTTC. As protein: CASSLSGASEQFF.

The rearrangement joins TRBV15 to TRBJ2-5; 7 bases are shared with TRBD2. V was pared by 5 bases and J by 5 bases, with 14 bases of the junction left unmatched. Germline V gives CDR1 LNHNV, CDR2 YYDKDF (reference sequence). There are 16 residues in the CDR3. CDR3 in amino acids: CATSGSPGGPGETQYF. DNA of the CDR3: TGTGCCACCAGCGGAAGCCCGGGGGGACCGGGGGAGACCCAGTACTTC.

CDR3 in amino acids: CASSLAGTGGAIAEKLFF. CDR3 sequence (DNA): TGTGCCAGCAGCCTGGCCGGGACAGGGGGCGCGATTGCTGAAAAACTGTTTTTT. The chain combines TRBV7-6 with TRBJ1-4; 12 nucleotides align to TRBD1. The germline gives CDR1 SGHVS, CDR2 FNYEAQ. V lost 5 bases, J lost 7 bases, and 14 bases stayed unmatched. The CDR3 totals 18 residues.

By share, this clone ranks as medium-sized. This CDR3 is also generated by other DNA sequences in the sample. This chain connects TRBV18 to TRBJ1-6, with D possibly TRBD1 on 5 matching bases. This CDR3 has 14 amino acids. With 4 bases removed from V and 7 bases from J, the gap between germline ends came to 11 bases. Germline V gene lookup returns CDR1 KGHSH and CDR2 LQKENI. The chain's CDR3 is CASSLLGVNSPLHF. The CDR3 DNA follows: TGTGCCAGCTCACTTTTAGGGGTAAATTCACCCCTCCACTTT.

The chain joins TRBV5-6 to TRBJ2-7; D ambiguous. CDR1 is SGHDT, CDR2 YYEEEE, per germline. The CDR3 loop spans 12 amino acids. Trimming took off 0 bases at V and 6 bases at J, with 7 bases between the two ends. The DNA for the CDR3 is TGTGCCAGCAGCTTGGAGCTAAGCGAGCAGTACTTC. This translates into CASSLELSEQYF.

V gene TRBV6-5 combines with J gene TRBJ2-3; no reliable D call. V lost 5 bases, J lost 4 bases, and 13 bases lay in between. This CDR3 contains 14 residues. Germline V gene sequence: CDR1 MNHEY, CDR2 SVGAGI. CDR3 in amino acids: CASSREPRADTQYF. CDR3 nucleotides: TGTGCCAGCAGTCGCGAACCCCGGGCAGATACGCAGTATTTT.

This clone was seen a single time. The CDR3 is CASSTRAQPQHF. The CDR3 DNA reads TGTGCCAGTAGTACCAGGGCTCAGCCCCAGCATTTT. This sequence joins TRBV19 and TRBJ1-5; weak D call: TRBD1 (5 bases). This CDR3 contains 12 residues. Trimming stripped 4 bases from V and 6 bases from J, with 7 bases between. Germline CDR1 is LNHDA and CDR2 is SQIVND (reference sequence).

This rearrangement joins TRBV27 to TRBJ2-3; 11 bases are shared with TRBD2. The CDR3 has 17 residues. With 3 bases clipped from V and 3 bases from J, the junction kept 8 bases outside the gene matches. CDR1 is MNHEY, CDR2 SMNVEV, per germline (reference sequence). This CDR3 reads CASSFAFSGGETDTQYF. For the CDR3, the DNA is TGTGCCAGCAGTTTCGCCTTTAGCGGGGGGGAGACAGATACGCAGTATTTT.

The chain employs TRBV29-1 and TRBJ2-3, with D possibly matching TRBD2 (6 bases). Germline values: CDR1 SQVTM, CDR2 ANQGSEA. V was clipped by 4 bases and J by 0 bases, with 17 bases between them. The CDR3 spans 16 residues. The CDR3 here is CSVAAPWGTSTDTQYF. The CDR3 coding sequence is TGCAGCGTTGCCGCTCCCTGGGGGACTAGCACAGATACGCAGTATTTT.

V usage is TRBV6-4 and J usage is TRBJ2-3, with TRBD2 matching over 12 bases. J was trimmed by 0 bases and V by 6 bases; bases with no gene match: 1. CDR3 size: 15 residues. The germline V gene encodes CDR1 MRHNA and CDR2 SNTAGT. CDR3 sequence (DNA): TGTGCCAGCAGGCTAGCGGGGGGGAGCACAGATACGCAGTATTTT. This encodes CASRLAGGSTDTQYF.

V gene TRBV7-9 combines with J gene TRBJ2-3; 7 nucleotides agree with TRBD1. After removal of 4 bases from V and 2 bases from J, the junction contained 6 bases not matched to a gene. Germline V gene lookup returns CDR1 SEHNR and CDR2 FQNEAQ (reference sequence). The CDR3 contains 15 residues. CDR3 nucleotide sequence: TGTGCCAGCAGCTCCCAGACAGGGTACACAGATACGCAGTATTTT. It encodes CASSSQTGYTDTQYF.

This sequence joins TRBV7-6 and TRBJ2-3, with D uncertain. Germline lookup yields CDR1 SGHVS and CDR2 FNYEAQ. The CDR3 consists of 17 residues. Between the trimmed V and J ends, which lost 5 bases and 0 bases, there was a span of 18 bases. The CDR3, as DNA: TGTGCCAGCAGCCCACCCCCTTGGAGCCCTAGCACAGATACGCAGTATTTT. Protein: CASSPPPWSPSTDTQYF.

The chain couples TRBV21-1 to TRBJ2-7; the table names TRBD1, a call not compared with the DNA. TRBV21-1 constitutes a pseudogene. The CDR3 spans 23 residues. The CDR3 DNA reads as TGTGCCAGCAGCAAAGCGCTTTTGGGACAGGGAAGGCCCTTCCGTCCTACGTCCTACGAGCAGTACTTC. Protein sequence: CASSKALLGQGRPFRPTSYEQYF.

The chain has TRBV6-4 and TRBJ2-3, with 7 bases matching TRBD1. CDR1 and CDR2 from the germline V gene are MRHNA and SNTAGT. V shed 2 bases, J shed 2 bases, and the junction held 4 bases outside the gene matches. CDR3 length: 15 residues. DNA of the CDR3: TGTGCCAGCAGTGACGAGACAGGGTCCACAGATACGCAGTATTTT. Residues: CASSDETGSTDTQYF.